This TCR beta chain was obtained from a study of cytomegalovirus exposure and HLA in healthy donors. As to this clone: The antigen remains unidentified. A read error may be the cause here, since a much bigger clone is one base away. This same CDR3 is encoded by further DNA sequences in the sample.

The PCR used 60 Vbeta and 13 Jbeta primers. Assay used: immunoSEQ multiplex PCR; TCRdb lists only in-frame clones, some missing. This table has roughly 27,000 clones, about 64% appearing once. Findings and limits, study-wide: The HLA-A and HLA-B alleles of most subjects were reportedly predicted accurately from TCR beta sequences. According to the study, approximately 150 TCR beta chains were cytomegalovirus-associated.

Material: PBMCs. The sequence came from a male donor in good health and CMV-seropositive.

This CDR3 reads CASTIAGGTDTQYF. The CDR3 DNA is TGTGCCAGCACCATAGCGGGAGGCACGGATACGCAGTATTTT. The chain uses TRBV7-9 and TRBJ2-3; 10 bases are shared with TRBD2. The CDR3 is 14 amino acids. Germline CDR1 and CDR2: SEHNR and FQNEAQ (reference sequence).